This is a list of T cell receptor beta chains from one sample in a study of technical replicates of blood from a handful of donors. Clones were sequenced by immunoSEQ multiplex PCR, and TCRdb holds only the in-frame ones, with some missing. The sample contains under 80,000 clones, roughly 86% of which appear only once. Sequenced sample: PBMCs. These receptor sequences come from a human donor in good health. Some clones in this sample may be carry-over from other donors' samples. Both conserved end residues are part of each CDR3. The D gene is left open where the match is weak. Size is stated for part of the rows, as once, few or many counts, or as a class when the clone is expanded.

clone_size	d_call	v_call	j_call	cdr3_nt	cdr3_aa
NA	NA	TRBV5-1	TRBJ1-2	TGCGCCAGCAGCTCAACTCTGGACTATGGCTACACCTTC	CASSSTLDYGYTF
NA	TRBD2	TRBV11-3	TRBJ2-1	TGTGCCAGCAGCTCCGGACTAGCGGGGTACAATGAGCAGTTCTTC	CASSSGLAGYNEQFF
NA	NA	TRBV7-6	TRBJ2-2	TGTGCCAGCAGCTCGGGACACACAAAGGCCGGGGAGCTGTTTTTT	CASSSGHTKAGELFF
once	NA	TRBV6-5	TRBJ2-1	TGTGCCAGCAGTTACCTCAGACTAGGCTCCTACAATGAGCAGTTCTTC	CASSYLRLGSYNEQFF
NA	TRBD1	TRBV2	TRBJ1-1	TGTGCCAGCAGTGATCCCCTCGGACAGGGGACAAGAGAAGCTTTCTTT	CASSDPLGQGTREAFF
NA	TRBD1	TRBV4-1	TRBJ1-2	TGCGCCAGCAGCCAACAAGCTGACAGGGGCTATGGCTACACCTTC	CASSQQADRGYGYTF
NA	NA	TRBV27	TRBJ1-2	TGTGCCAGCAGTTCCCAGACGGAGATTTTTTATGGCTACACCTTC	CASSSQTEIFYGYTF
once	TRBD1	TRBV18	TRBJ2-7	TGTGCCAGCTCACCCCTCGGGACAGGGGTTGTCGAGCAGTACTTC	CASSPLGTGVVEQYF
NA	NA	TRBV7-9	TRBJ1-1	TGTGCCAGCAGACCAAAACAGAGATTGAACACTGAAGCTTTCTTT	CASRPKQRLNTEAFF
NA	NA	TRBV2	TRBJ1-2	TGTGCCAGCCGAGACCGGACAGACTTCTATGGCTACACCTTC	CASRDRTDFYGYTF
NA	NA	TRBV5-4	TRBJ2-4	TGTGCCAGCAGCTTGGCAGGCAGGGACAAAAACATTCAGTACTTC	CASSLAGRDKNIQYF
NA	NA	TRBV19	TRBJ2-1	TGTGCCAGTACGGCGGGGGCCCAGCGGGAGCAGTTCTTC	CASTAGAQREQFF
NA	NA	TRBV9	TRBJ2-2	TGTGCCAGCAGCGCCAACAGGGATTCGAACACCGGGGAGCTGTTTTTT	CASSANRDSNTGELFF
NA	NA	TRBV7-8	TRBJ2-2	TGTGCCAGCAGCTTAGCTGGTAGCGGGAACACCGGGGAGCTGTTTTTT	CASSLAGSGNTGELFF
NA	TRBD1	TRBV6-5	TRBJ1-6	TGTGCCAGCAGTAGGACAGGTTATAATTCACCCCTCCACTTT	CASSRTGYNSPLHF
NA	TRBD2	TRBV25-1	TRBJ2-7	TGTGCCAGCAGTGACTTTTCAACTAGCGTGGAGCAGTACTTC	CASSDFSTSVEQYF
NA	TRBD1	TRBV10-3	TRBJ1-1	TGTGCCATCAGTGCAGGGGGCGCGAACACTGAAGCTTTCTTT	CAISAGGANTEAFF
NA	TRBD1	TRBV7-2	TRBJ1-1	TGTGCCAGCAGCCCGACTTTGGACAGGGTTCTCGCTGAAGCTTTCTTT	CASSPTLDRVLAEAFF
NA	NA	TRBV9	TRBJ2-1	TGTGCCAGCAGCGCCGCCGGGTACAATGAGCAGTTCTTC	CASSAAGYNEQFF
NA	TRBD1	TRBV11-2	TRBJ2-7	TGTGCCAGCAGCTTAGTCAGGACAGGGGGCCTGGCCTACGAGCAGTACTTC	CASSLVRTGGLAYEQYF
NA	TRBD2	TRBV5-1	TRBJ2-7	TGCGCCAGCAGACCACTAGCGGGAGATTCCTACGAGCAGTACTTC	CASRPLAGDSYEQYF
few	TRBD1	TRBV9	TRBJ1-1	TGTGCCAGCAGTCGAGGGGGCGTCACTGAAGCTTTCTTT	CASSRGGVTEAFF
NA	NA	TRBV19	TRBJ1-5	TGTGCCAGTAGTGCCCGGACAGACGCTAGCAATCAGCCCCAGCATTTT	CASSARTDASNQPQHF
NA	TRBD2	TRBV19	TRBJ2-3	TGTGCCAGTAGTTGGGAAAGACTAGCGGGCTTCACAGATACGCAGTATTTT	CASSWERLAGFTDTQYF
NA	NA	TRBV5-1	TRBJ1-1	TGCGCCAGCAGCTTCTTCGGGGAAGCTGAAGCTTTCTTT	CASSFFGEAEAFF
NA	NA	TRBV4-3	TRBJ1-6	TGCGCCAGCAGCCAGGAGGTAAATTCACCCCTCCACTTT	CASSQEVNSPLHF
NA	NA	TRBV4-2	TRBJ2-3	TGTGCCAGCAGCCAAGATAGAGTTGGAGCAGATACGCAGTATTTT	CASSQDRVGADTQYF
once	NA	TRBV23-1	TRBJ2-5	TGCGCCAGCAGTCAATCAGACAGGAAACAAGAGACCCAGTACTTC	CASSQSDRKQETQYF
NA	NA	TRBV30	TRBJ1-2	TGTGCCTGGACCCCCGGTGGCTATGGCTACACCTTC	CAWTPGGYGYTF
once	TRBD2	TRBV7-9	TRBJ2-1	TGTGCCAGCCAGACCCCGGGAGGGCCGGGCAATGAGCAGTTCTTC	CASQTPGGPGNEQFF
NA	TRBD1	TRBV6-6	TRBJ1-2	TGTGCCAGCAGCAAGGGACAGACCACTTATGGCTATGGCTACACCTTC	CASSKGQTTYGYGYTF
NA	TRBD2	TRBV6-1	TRBJ2-5	TGTGCCAGCAGTGAAAATCCGCTAGCGGGGCCAGAGACCCAGTACTTC	CASSENPLAGPETQYF
NA	NA	TRBV7-8	TRBJ1-2	TGTGCCAGCACCCAATCAGCGGGTAATGGCTACACCTTC	CASTQSAGNGYTF
NA	NA	TRBV9	TRBJ1-1	TGTGCCAGCAGCGCAGTGGAGGGGCCTACTGAAGCTTTCTTT	CASSAVEGPTEAFF
few	NA	TRBV27	TRBJ2-2	TGTGCCAGCAGCTGGACTTTTAACACCGGGGAGCTGTTTTTT	CASSWTFNTGELFF